The clone carrying this TCR beta chain was seen a few times. The junction does not match germline at one end; this may be a read error. This entry is derived from a study of radiotherapy plus CTLA-4 blockade in lung cancer. The CDR3 extends over 16 amino acids. The germline V gene encodes CDR1 ENHRY and CDR2 SYGVKD. The protocol was immunoSEQ multiplex PCR, while the TCRdb copy is restricted to in-frame clones and leaves out a portion. The sample gives around 45,000 clones, 76% of which show up once; 11% is in the top ten. This chain connects TRBV10-3 to TRBJ1-2, with 10 bases aligning to TRBD1. The origin of this receptor is a human donor with non-small cell lung cancer who had stable disease on radiotherapy plus ipilimumab. This sample comprised peripheral blood, obtained from a patient treated with radiotherapy plus ipilimumab. The CDR3 DNA is TGTGCCAGCAGTTACGTAACCGGGACAGGGGCTTATGGCTACACCTTC. As protein: CASSYVTGTGAYGYTF.